The text below deals with one TCR beta chain. The entry originates in a study of CD8 T cells in Susac syndrome. V was cut by 4 bases and J by 4 bases, with 18 bases left in between. Germline V gene lookup returns CDR1 MNHEY and CDR2 SVGAGI. There are 16 residues in the CDR3. With random hexamers, 0.5 to 1 ug RNA was reverse transcribed. TCRdb fed the immunoSEQ multiplex PCR reads into MiXCR, producing one record per CDR3 protein. The sample contains 170,000 or so distinct CDR3 sequences, approximately 93% of which appear only once. The sample was CD4+ T cells from PBMCs. The chain links TRBV6-5 to TRBJ2-3; D possibly uses TRBD1 or TRBD2 (5 bases each). The receptor was derived from a human donor with multiple sclerosis. The CDR3 DNA reads as TGTGCCAGCAGTTTAGGGACCCCAGAGTCGCCAGATACGCAGTATTTT. It specifies CASSLGTPESPDTQYF.